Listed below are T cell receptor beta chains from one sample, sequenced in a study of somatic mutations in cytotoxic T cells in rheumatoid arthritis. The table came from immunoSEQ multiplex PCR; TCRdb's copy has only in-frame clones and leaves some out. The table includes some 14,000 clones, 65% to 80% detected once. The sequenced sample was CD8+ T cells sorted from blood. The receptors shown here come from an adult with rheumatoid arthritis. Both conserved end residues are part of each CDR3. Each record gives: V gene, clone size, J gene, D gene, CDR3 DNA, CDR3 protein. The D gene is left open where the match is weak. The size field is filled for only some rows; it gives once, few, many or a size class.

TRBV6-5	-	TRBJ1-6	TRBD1	TGTGCCAGCAGTTACGGGACAGGGTATAATTCACCCCTCCACTTT	CASSYGTGYNSPLHF
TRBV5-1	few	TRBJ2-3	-	TGCGCCAGCAGCTTGGGTCTGGGAGCGAGCACAGATACGCAGTATTTT	CASSLGLGASTDTQYF
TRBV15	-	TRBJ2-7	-	TGTGCCACCAGCGCAGGTAGGGAGCAGTACTTC	CATSAGREQYF
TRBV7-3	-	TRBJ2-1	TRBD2	TGTGCCAGCAGCTTACACCCCCAAGGACTAGCGGGATACAATGAGCAGTTCTTC	CASSLHPQGLAGYNEQFF
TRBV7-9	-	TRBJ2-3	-	TGTGCCAGCAGCTTAAGGGGGGGGGTGAATACGCAGTATTTT	CASSLRGGVNTQYF
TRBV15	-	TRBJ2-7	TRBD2	TGTGCCACCAGCAGTATCCAGCGGGGTTACGAGCAGTACTTC	CATSSIQRGYEQYF
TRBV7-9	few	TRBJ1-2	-	TGTGCCAGCAGCTTAGCCCCACAGAGAGATGGCTACACCTTC	CASSLAPQRDGYTF
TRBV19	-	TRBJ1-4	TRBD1	TGTGCCAGTAGGCGTCCCGGGACAGGGTTGAGTGAAAAACTGTTTTTT	CASRRPGTGLSEKLFF
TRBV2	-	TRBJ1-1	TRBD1	TGTGCCAGCAGTGCGGAGGCCAGGGGGTATGAAGCTTTCTTT	CASSAEARGYEAFF
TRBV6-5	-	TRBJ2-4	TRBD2	TGTGCCAGCAGCGGCGGGGGGGCCGGGGACATTCAGTACTTC	CASSGGGAGDIQYF
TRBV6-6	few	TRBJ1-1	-	TGTGCCAGCAGTTTGGGCGGGGCAGAAGCTTTCTTT	CASSLGGAEAFF
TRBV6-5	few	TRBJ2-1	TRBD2	TGTGCCAGCATTCAGACTAGCGGGAGCTACAATGAGCAGTTCTTC	CASIQTSGSYNEQFF
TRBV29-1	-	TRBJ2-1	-	TGCAGCGTTGCCAAGCGGGTCAACAATGAGCAGTTCTTC	CSVAKRVNNEQFF
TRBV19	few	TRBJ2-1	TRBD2	TGTGCCAGTAGTAACGGGAGGGCGTGGTATGAGCAGTTCTTC	CASSNGRAWYEQFF
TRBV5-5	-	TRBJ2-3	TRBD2	TGTGCCAGCAGACCCTTCTCCCTAATTAGCGGGGCTAAAGATACGCAGTATTTT	CASRPFSLISGAKDTQYF
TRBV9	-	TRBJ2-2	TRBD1	TGTGCCAGCGAGATAGGACAGGGGTTAACCGGGGAGCTGTTTTTT	CASEIGQGLTGELFF